This T cell receptor beta chain is from a study of blood T cell repertoires in COVID-19. At the level of the study: Researchers got acute and convalescent COVID-19 samples from the United States, Italy and Spain. T cells, B-cell-depleted T cells, or PBMCs supplied cDNA or gDNA.

Looked up from germline, CDR1 is SGHAT and CDR2 is FQNNGV. The germline V and J ends were trimmed by 6 bases and 8 bases, with 19 bases remaining between them. The CDR3 runs to 15 residues. Original handling: It was from reference gene primer amplification that nucleated cell counts were estimated. Assay used: immunoSEQ multiplex PCR; TCRdb lists only in-frame clones, some missing. Clonal size and the V and J genes are those of that table, whereas D and trimming came from the DNA. The data hold around 280,000 clones, with around 87% observed a single time. Participant ages covered about 18 to 95 years across 24 US areas.

The chain joins TRBV11-2 to TRBJ1-4, with D unresolved. The sequence was obtained from a woman younger than 35 with acute COVID-19. The specimen sequenced was PBMCs or T cells enriched from blood (not recorded which). The CDR3 spells CASSYYQFLGEKLFF. Here the CDR3 DNA reads TGTGCCAGCAGTTATTATCAGTTCTTGGGCGAAAAACTGTTTTTT.